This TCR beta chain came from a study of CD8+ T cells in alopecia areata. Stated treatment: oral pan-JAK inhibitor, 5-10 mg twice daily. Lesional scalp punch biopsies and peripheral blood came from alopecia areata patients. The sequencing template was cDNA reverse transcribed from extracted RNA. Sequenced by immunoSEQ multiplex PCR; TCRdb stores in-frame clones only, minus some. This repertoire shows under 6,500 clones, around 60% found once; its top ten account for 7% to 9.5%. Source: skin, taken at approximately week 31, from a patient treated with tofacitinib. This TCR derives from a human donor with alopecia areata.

The DNA of the CDR3 is TGTGCCAGCAGCCTAAGGGACTTCGGGCGGTCAGATACGCAGTATTTT. Encoded protein: CASSLRDFGRSDTQYF. The chain links TRBV7-9 to TRBJ2-3; TRBD2 might be the D (6 bases). V was trimmed by 5 bases and J by 4 bases, leaving 19 bases between them. This CDR3 spans 16 amino acids. Per the germline V gene, CDR1 is SEHNR and CDR2 is FQNEAQ (reference sequence).